The 20 T cell receptor beta chains reported below all come from one sample, sequenced in a study of T cell repertoires in cytomegalovirus infection. In TCRdb, the reads were re-called with MiXCR into one record per CDR3 protein. The data contain about 530,000 distinct CDR3 sequences, about 25% of them seen just once; the ten biggest clones take up over 10%. The sequenced sample consisted of PBMCs. The receptor source for this set is a human donor in good health (CMV status not recorded). Some clones in this sample may be carry-over from other donors' samples.

This clonotype was seen more than once but under ten times. This chain connects TRBV6-1 to TRBJ2-1; 10 positions match TRBD2. This CDR3 spans 15 amino acids. Germline loops: CDR1 MNHNS, CDR2 SASEGT. Trimming at V came to 3 bases and at J to 12 bases, leaving 11 bases not matched to a gene. CDR3 sequence (DNA): TGTGCCAGCAGTGATTTAGGAAGCGGGAGGGCCACGCAGTTCTTC. This translates into CASSDLGSGRATQFF.

The CDR3 loop reads CASSYGMSLNYGYTF. CDR3 nucleotides: TGTGCCAGCAGTTACGGGATGAGCCTTAACTATGGCTACACCTTC. The chain uses TRBV6-5 and TRBJ1-2; no clear D. The germline CDR1 and CDR2 sequences are MNHEY and SVGAGI. The CDR3 sequence is 15 residues long. The V end lost 2 bases, the J end lost 1 base, and 11 bases lay between the germline ends.

This clonotype was observed a few times. The V gene is TRBV27, the J gene TRBJ2-7, with D perhaps TRBD1 or TRBD2 (5 bases each). The germline V gene has CDR1 MNHEY and CDR2 SMNVEV (reference sequence). V was pared by 2 bases and J by 2 bases, with 10 bases between. CDR3 length equals 14 residues. The CDR3 region is CASSLRGRTYEQYF. CDR3 nucleotide sequence: TGTGCCAGCAGTTTAAGGGGACGGACCTACGAGCAGTACTTC.

This rearrangement joins TRBV14 to TRBJ1-4; D unclear. The CDR3 runs to 13 residues. Trimming removed 3 bases from V and 7 bases from J, with 9 bases in between. Germline CDR1 and CDR2: SGHDN and FVKESK. The CDR3 is CASSQGYGEKLFF. The CDR3 DNA reads TGTGCCAGCAGCCAGGGGTATGGTGAAAAACTGTTTTTT.

This rearrangement joins TRBV12-3 or TRBV12-4 to TRBJ2-1; TRBD2 aligns across 9 bases. J gave up 11 bases and V 3 bases, and 11 bases lay outside the gene matches. The length of the CDR3 is 15 residues. CDR3 residues: CASSFPGLAFNQQFF. The CDR3, as DNA: TGTGCCAGCAGTTTCCCGGGACTAGCTTTTAACCAGCAGTTCTTC.

This clonotype has just a few counts. This sequence joins TRBV20-1 and TRBJ1-5; no firm D call. The germline V gene encodes CDR1 DFQATT and CDR2 SNEGSKA (reference sequence). Trimming stripped 0 bases from V and 4 bases from J, with 13 bases between. The CDR3 runs 15 residues. The CDR3 DNA is TGCAGTGCTAGAGATACGGGCAAGGTTAATCAGCCCCAGCATTTT. Its translation: CSARDTGKVNQPQHF.

The rearrangement joins TRBV7-9 to TRBJ1-2; no reliable D call. The CDR3 contains 14 residues. V lost 1 base and J lost 3, with 9 bases in between. CDR1 is SEHNR and CDR2 is FQNEAQ in the germline V gene (reference sequence). The CDR3 reads CASSLVLADYGYTF. CDR3 in DNA: TGTGCCAGCAGCTTAGTATTGGCAGACTATGGCTACACCTTC.

In this sample, this clonotype turned up a few times. V usage is TRBV14 and J usage is TRBJ2-5; D perhaps matches TRBD2 (6 bases). Germline-derived CDR1 and CDR2 are SGHDN and FVKESK. The CDR3 spans 16 residues. V was cut by 1 base and J by 4 bases, with 16 bases left in between. CDR3 DNA sequence: TGTGCCAGCAGCCAAGGAACTAGCCGAAGGTCAGAGACCCAGTACTTC. Protein sequence: CASSQGTSRRSETQYF.

For the CDR3, the DNA is TGTGCCAGCAGCTTCCCGGGAGTTACAGATACGCAGTATTTT. It yields the protein CASSFPGVTDTQYF. The chain combines TRBV5-4 with TRBJ2-3, with a tentative D call TRBD2 (6 bases). V lost 2 bases and J lost 3, with 10 bases in between. This CDR3 region has 14 residues. CDR1 is SGHNT, CDR2 YYREEE, per germline (reference sequence).

This clonotype was counted between two and nine times. V usage is TRBV6-1 and J usage is TRBJ2-3; D perhaps matches TRBD2 (5 bases). The CDR3 is 13 residues long. V lost 1 base to trimming and J lost 8 bases, with 10 bases between them. From germline, CDR1 is MNHNS and CDR2 SASEGT. In DNA form, the CDR3 reads TGTGCCAGCAGTGAAGAAGGCCGGGGTACGCAGTATTTT. This encodes CASSEEGRGTQYF.

V gene TRBV29-1 combines with J gene TRBJ1-1; no reliable D call. The germline V gene has CDR1 SQVTM and CDR2 ANQGSEA. Trimming shortened V by 2 bases and J by 4 bases, and 11 bases separated the two germline ends. This CDR3 is 13 amino acids long. CDR3 in amino acids: CSVEKADGTEAFF. The CDR3 nucleotides read TGCAGCGTTGAAAAGGCCGACGGCACTGAAGCTTTCTTT.

This clonotype showed up just a few times. The chain is built from TRBV11-2 and TRBJ2-7; perhaps TRBD2 as D (5 bases). This CDR3 has 14 residues. Germline CDR1 SGHAT, CDR2 FQNNGV. Trimming left V 4 bases short and J 3 bases short, with 13 bases between. CDR3 nucleotides: TGTGCCAGCAGCTCATTAGCGAGGAGCTACGAGCAGTACTTC. It translates to CASSSLARSYEQYF.

In its sample, this clonotype was seen a few times. V is TRBV4-3 and J is TRBJ1-5, with 11 bases lining up with TRBD1. The CDR3 runs to 20 residues. The V and J ends lost 0 bases and 7 bases, in that order; junction bases with no gene match: 17. From germline, CDR1 is LGHNA and CDR2 YSLEER. The CDR3 loop is CASSQDIERTGGFLKQPQHF. Written as DNA, the CDR3 is TGCGCCAGCAGCCAAGATATCGAGAGGACAGGGGGCTTTTTAAAACAGCCCCAGCATTTT.

A remark on this clonotype: One junction end disagrees with the germline gene, perhaps due to a read error. The V and J genes are TRBV7-7 and TRBJ2-2; D may correspond to TRBD1 or TRBD2 (6 bases each). This CDR3 is built from 16 residues. Germline loops: CDR1 SSHAT, CDR2 FNYEAQ (reference sequence). For the CDR3, the DNA is TGTGCTAGCAGCAGAGTTTCGAGGGGGGACACCGGGGAGCTGTTTTTT. Protein product: CASSRVSRGDTGELFF.

The chain combines TRBV20-1 with TRBJ2-2; perhaps TRBD1 as D (6 bases). Between the trimmed V and J ends, which lost 0 bases and 0 bases, there was a span of 8 bases. CDR1 is DFQATT and CDR2 is SNEGSKA in the germline V gene (reference sequence). This CDR3 has 15 residues. CDR3 bases: TGCAGTGCTAGAGAAGGGACATCGAACACCGGGGAGCTGTTTTTT. It codes for CSAREGTSNTGELFF.

The V gene is TRBV24-1, the J gene TRBJ2-7; D possibly corresponds to TRBD1 (5 bases). This CDR3 region has 14 residues. Looked up from germline, CDR1 is KGHDR and CDR2 is SFDVKD. With 3 bases removed from V and 3 bases from J, the gap between germline ends came to 11 bases. CDR3 amino acids: CATSDLGAGYEQYV. The CDR3 DNA reads as TGTGCCACCAGTGATCTTGGGGCAGGCTACGAGCAGTACGTC.

This clonotype was detected ten times or more. The chain is built from TRBV7-2 and TRBJ2-3; D gene unclear. The CDR3 contains 15 residues. V dropped 5 bases and J dropped 4 bases, with 16 bases sitting between them. The V gene's germline CDR1 is SGHTA and CDR2 FQGNSA. The CDR3 region is CASSHTSSGADTQYF. DNA for the CDR3: TGTGCCAGCAGCCATACCTCCTCCGGCGCAGATACGCAGTATTTT.

This clonotype was detected only a few times. The chain couples TRBV7-2 to TRBJ2-3; D is unresolved. Germline V CDR1 and CDR2: SGHTA, FQGNSA. Trimming removed 5 bases at V and 1 base at J, with 10 bases between. The CDR3 loop spans 14 amino acids. Written as DNA, the CDR3 is TGTGCCAGCAGCCCACATAGTGGCACAGATACGCAGTATTTT. It specifies CASSPHSGTDTQYF.

The chain has TRBV19 and TRBJ2-1, with TRBD2 identical over 10 bases. CDR3 length equals 16 residues. Looked up from germline, CDR1 is LNHDA and CDR2 is SQIVND (reference sequence). V was pared by 0 bases and J by 9 bases, with 8 bases of the junction left unmatched. The CDR3 DNA reads TGTGCCAGTAGTATAGATACACTAGCGGGGAGGGGTGAGCAGTTCTTC. Amino acid sequence: CASSIDTLAGRGEQFF.

This chain uses TRBV6-6 with TRBJ2-6; 12 nucleotides match TRBD2. CDR3 size: 20 residues. Looked up from germline, CDR1 is MNHNY and CDR2 is SVGAGI (reference sequence). The J segment lost 0 bases and the V segment lost 5 bases, leaving 11 bases of the junction unmatched. CDR3 nucleotides: TGTGCCAGCAGTCGCCGCTCGTCTAGCGGGAGGGCCTCTGGGGCCAACGTCCTGACTTTC. This codes for CASSRRSSSGRASGANVLTF.